This T cell receptor beta chain was documented in a study of T cells after yellow fever vaccination. Study-wide findings and caveats: Most primary-vaccination clones recurred post-booster (under 98% CD4, about 90% CD8). The appearance of a small share of clonotypes in both CD4 and CD8 compartments was observed. It was the secondary response that reached its peak faster, day 5 versus 15, but it was weaker.

5'RACE template switching added a universal primer site and UMIs to TCR cDNA. TCRdb fed the 5' RACE reads into MiXCR, producing one record per CDR3 protein. The sample lists just under 600,000 distinct CDR3 sequences; roughly 14% were seen once. V dropped 2 bases and J dropped 3 bases, with 14 bases sitting between them. Germline V gene data show CDR1 as MNHEY and CDR2 as SVGAGI. This CDR3 is 15 amino acids long. In this sample, this clonotype turned up a few times. Its specificity is unknown. Material: PBMCs, obtained on the day of the yellow fever booster vaccination. The source is a man younger than 40 who received the YFV17D yellow fever vaccine. The chain links TRBV6-5 to TRBJ2-7; perhaps TRBD1 as D (6 bases). CDR3 region: CASSYPGTINYEQYF. Here the CDR3 DNA reads TGTGCCAGCAGTTACCCCGGGACAATCAACTACGAGCAGTACTTC.